This TCR beta chain was captured by sequencing in a study of blood T cells in healthy people across ages. The germline gives CDR1 LGHNA, CDR2 YSLEER. Trimming at V came to 1 base and at J to 3 bases, leaving 9 bases not matched to a gene. The CDR3 loop spans 16 amino acids. Sample-barcoded 5' priming and a J-beta primer mix drove a second PCR of roughly 6 to 12 cycles. A single record per CDR3 protein comes from TCRdb applying MiXCR to the 5' RACE reads. The top ten clones hold about 27% of a sample with approximately 800,000 distinct CDR3 sequences, 60% to 80% of them seen once. The V and J genes are TRBV4-3 and TRBJ2-7; 7 positions match TRBD2. Specimen: blood. The receptor was isolated from a man aged 30 to 39 in good health. The CDR3 region is CASSQGPGTGGYEQYF. The CDR3 coding sequence is TGCGCCAGCAGCCAAGGCCCCGGGACGGGGGGCTACGAGCAGTACTTC.